This TCR beta chain is drawn from a study of cytomegalovirus exposure and HLA in healthy donors. Overall study findings and caveats: An analysis that was carried out later associated 16,951 TCR beta sequences with HLA alleles at 0.05 false discovery rate. Later analysis revealed greater clonal expansion in HLA-associated TCR beta chains than in equally common others. With later analysis, a missense DCLRE1C variant became linked to TCR beta V- and J-gene trimming.

As regards this clone: The antigen is undetermined.

From germline, CDR1 is SGHTA and CDR2 FQGTGA. V was trimmed by 5 bases and J by 1 base, leaving 11 bases between them. This CDR3 region has 14 residues. PCR amplification relied on 60 Vbeta primers (plus 13 Jbeta primers). The repertoire was sequenced with immunoSEQ multiplex PCR; TCRdb's copy has only in-frame clones and lacks some. The sample includes about 160,000 clones, 65% to 80% of them seen just once. This rearrangement joins TRBV7-3 to TRBJ1-1, with D possibly TRBD1 on 5 matching bases. Input material: PBMCs. This TCR was recovered from a woman between 40 and 55 years old in good health and CMV-seropositive. The CDR3 bases are TGTGCCAGCAGCCTCGGGGGACGGAACACTGAAGCTTTCTTT. It yields the protein CASSLGGRNTEAFF.